The sample holds many counts of the clone carrying this T cell receptor (beta chain). Its antigen is undetermined. This specimen belongs to a study of regulatory T cells in long-lasting Graves disease. Overall study context: Over 5 years on antithyroid drugs plus positive TSH receptor antibodies marked Graves' disease as persistent.

Study-level points and caveats: Persistent disease favored TRBV28, TRBJ1-2 and TRBJ2-5.

Indicated time point: persistent/refractory GD, antithyroid drugs over 5 years with positive TRAb. The TCR library used RNA extracted from PBMCs. Graves' disease diagnosis was established per American Thyroid Association guidelines. An approximately 10-milliliter sample of peripheral blood was drawn into EDTA tubes. Relying on iRepertoire HTBI primers and Arm-PCR of CDR3 regions, the team built TCR beta libraries. TCRdb processed the multiplex PCR reads anew with MiXCR; each CDR3 protein has one entry. Of about 660,000 distinct CDR3 sequences in the sample, around 30% are singletons; the top ten hold 42%. The CDR3 length is 16 residues. V lost 6 bases and J lost 1, with 18 bases in between. CDR1 is MDHEN, CDR2 SYDVKM, per germline.

Sequences were derived from peripheral blood mononuclear cells (PBMCs), sampled when the disease was refractory, from a patient treated with antithyroid drugs. The rearrangement links TRBV28 to TRBJ1-1; a possible D gene is TRBD1 (5 bases). This receptor was taken from a female donor with Graves disease. The CDR3 DNA sequence: TGTGCCAGCAGCCCGCTATTGGGAAGGGGGAACACTGAAGCTTTCTTT. Amino acid sequence: CASSPLLGRGNTEAFF.